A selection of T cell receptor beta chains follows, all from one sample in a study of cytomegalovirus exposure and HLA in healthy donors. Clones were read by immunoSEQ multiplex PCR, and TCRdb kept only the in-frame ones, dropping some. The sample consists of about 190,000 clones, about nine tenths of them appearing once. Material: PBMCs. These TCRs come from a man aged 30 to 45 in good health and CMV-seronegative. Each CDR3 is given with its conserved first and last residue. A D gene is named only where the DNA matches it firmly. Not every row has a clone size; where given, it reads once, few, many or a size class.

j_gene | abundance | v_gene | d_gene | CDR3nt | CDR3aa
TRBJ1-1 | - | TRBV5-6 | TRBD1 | TGTGCCAGCAGCTTGTTCGCGGGACAGATGAACACTGAAGCTTTCTTT | CASSLFAGQMNTEAFF
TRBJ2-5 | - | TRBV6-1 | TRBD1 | TGTGCCAGCAGTGTCCGGACAGGGGGATTCCCGATCGAGAGGACCCAGTACTTC | CASSVRTGGFPIERTQYF
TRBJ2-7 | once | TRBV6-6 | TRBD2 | TGTGCCAGCACTCATAGCGGGAGGCGGGAGCAGTACTTC | CASTHSGRREQYF
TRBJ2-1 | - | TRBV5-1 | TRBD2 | TGCGCCAGCAGCTTCCGGACTAGCGGGAGAGTTGAGCAGTTCTTC | CASSFRTSGRVEQFF
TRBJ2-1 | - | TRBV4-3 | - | TGCGCCAGCAGCCAGGTTTTTGGGCATGAGCAGTTCTTC | CASSQVFGHEQFF
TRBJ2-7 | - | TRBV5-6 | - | TGTGCCAGCACGCAACAGGTTCACTACGAGCAGTACTTC | CASTQQVHYEQYF
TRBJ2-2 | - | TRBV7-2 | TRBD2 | TGTGCCAGCAGTAGACTAGCGGGGGGGGCCGGGGAGCTGTTTTTT | CASSRLAGGAGELFF
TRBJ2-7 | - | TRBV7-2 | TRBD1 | TGTGCCAGCAGTTACAGTGGGACAGGGAACTACGAGCAGTACTTC | CASSYSGTGNYEQYF
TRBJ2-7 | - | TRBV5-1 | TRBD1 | TGCGCCAGCAGCTTGGTAGGACAGGGGAACGAGCAGTACTTC | CASSLVGQGNEQYF
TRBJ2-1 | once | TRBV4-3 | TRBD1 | TGCGCCAGCAGCCAAGAGGGACAGGGTGGGAATGAGCAGTTCTTC | CASSQEGQGGNEQFF
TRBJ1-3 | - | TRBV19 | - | TGTGCCAGTAGTCCCTCTTTGGAGTCGTCTGGAAACACCATATATTTT | CASSPSLESSGNTIYF
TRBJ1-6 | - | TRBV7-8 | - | TGTGCCAGCAGCTTAGGGGGCAGCTCATATAATTCACCCCTCCACTTT | CASSLGGSSYNSPLHF
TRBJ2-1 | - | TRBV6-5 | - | TGTGCCAGCAGTTACAGGGGCCAGAACAATGAGCAGTTCTTC | CASSYRGQNNEQFF
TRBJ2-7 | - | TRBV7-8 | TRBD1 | TGTGCCAGCAGCCCCTGGACAGGGGGTACTAGCTACCCCTACGAGCAGTACTTC | CASSPWTGGTSYPYEQYF
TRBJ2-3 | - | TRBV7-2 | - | TGTGCCAGCAGCTTAATCGAGACTAATACGCAGTATTTT | CASSLIETNTQYF
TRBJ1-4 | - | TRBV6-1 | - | TGTGCCAGCAGTGAAGCAGCCCCGGGATTAACCTATACTAATGAAAAACTGTTTTTT | CASSEAAPGLTYTNEKLFF
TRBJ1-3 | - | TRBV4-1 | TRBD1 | TGCGCCAGCAGCCAAGAGAGGGAACAGGGGGTTTTCTCTGGAAACACCATATATTTT | CASSQEREQGVFSGNTIYF
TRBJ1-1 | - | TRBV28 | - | TGTGCCAGCAGCTACGGGATAATGGCTTTCTTT | CASSYGIMAFF
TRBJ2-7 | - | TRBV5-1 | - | TGCGCCAGCAGCATGGACAGCTTCTACGAGCAGTACTTC | CASSMDSFYEQYF
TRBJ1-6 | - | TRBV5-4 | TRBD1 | TGTGCCAGCAACAGCAGGGGGGTAAATTCACCCCTCCACTTT | CASNSRGVNSPLHF
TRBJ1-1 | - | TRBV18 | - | TGTGCCAGCTCACCTGAAGGGGCTGAAGCTTTCTTT | CASSPEGAEAFF
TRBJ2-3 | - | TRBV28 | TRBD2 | TGTGCCAGCACCGTTAGCGGGGGCCCCACAGATACGCAGTATTTT | CASTVSGGPTDTQYF
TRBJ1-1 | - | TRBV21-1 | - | TGTGCCAGCAGCAAAGCATCAGGGACAGGCATGAACACTGAAGCTTTCTTT | CASSKASGTGMNTEAFF
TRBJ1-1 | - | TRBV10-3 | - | TGTGCCACCAGCGAGGGACAAGGCATGAACACTGAAGCTTTCTTT | CATSEGQGMNTEAFF
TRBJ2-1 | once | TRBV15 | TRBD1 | TGTGCCACCAGCAGAGCCCGGACAGGGGATGAGCAGTTCTTC | CATSRARTGDEQFF
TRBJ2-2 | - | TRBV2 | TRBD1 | TGTGCCAGCAGTGTTTCGGGACAGATAACCGGGGAGCTGTTTTTT | CASSVSGQITGELFF
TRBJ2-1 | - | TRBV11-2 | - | TGTGCCAGCCACCTAGACTCTCTGGGCGGGACCTCCTACAATGAGCAGTTCTTC | CASHLDSLGGTSYNEQFF
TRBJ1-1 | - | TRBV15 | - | TGTGCCACCAGCAGAGCCCCTCGGGGAGACACTGAAGCTTTCTTT | CATSRAPRGDTEAFF
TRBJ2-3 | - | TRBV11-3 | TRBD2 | TGTGCCAGCAGCTCCGGACTAGCGGGAGTATACACAGATACGCAGTATTTT | CASSSGLAGVYTDTQYF
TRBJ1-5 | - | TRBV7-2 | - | TGTGCCAGCAGCCCCCGGGGGGGAGGTCAGCCCCAGCATTTT | CASSPRGGGQPQHF
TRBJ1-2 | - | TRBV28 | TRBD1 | TGTGCCAGCAAACAGGGGCTAAGCTACACCTTC | CASKQGLSYTF
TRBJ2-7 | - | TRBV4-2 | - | TGTGCCAGCAGCCAAGAGGCTTCCGGGGTAGGCTACGAGCAGTACTTC | CASSQEASGVGYEQYF
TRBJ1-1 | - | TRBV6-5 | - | TGTGCCAGCAGTTTTCAGTTGGCTGAAGCTTTCTTT | CASSFQLAEAFF
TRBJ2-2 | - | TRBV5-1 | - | TGCGCCAGCAAGGACACCACGACCGGGGAGCTGTTTTTT | CASKDTTTGELFF
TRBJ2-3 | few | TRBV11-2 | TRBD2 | TGTGCCAGCAGCGGCGGACTAGCGTCCCCTATGGATACGCAGTATTTT | CASSGGLASPMDTQYF
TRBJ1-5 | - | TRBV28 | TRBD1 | TGTGCCAGCAGTTCAGGGGGCCTCAATCAGCCCCAGCATTTT | CASSSGGLNQPQHF
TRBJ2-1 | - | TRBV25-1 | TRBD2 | TGTGCCAGCAGCGCCACCCAGGGACTATCATCCTACAATGAGCAGTTCTTC | CASSATQGLSSYNEQFF
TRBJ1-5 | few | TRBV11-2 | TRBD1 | TGTGCCAGCAGCTTAGGGGGACAGGGGGCCATCATTGGGCAGCCCCAGCATTTT | CASSLGGQGAIIGQPQHF
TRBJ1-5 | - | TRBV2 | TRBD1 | TGTGCCAGCAGCCGAAGGGACAGTCCTAGGCAGCCCCAGCATTTT | CASSRRDSPRQPQHF
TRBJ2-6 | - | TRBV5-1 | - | TGCGCCAGCAGCACCGGTTTGTCTGGGGCCAACGTCCTGACTTTC | CASSTGLSGANVLTF
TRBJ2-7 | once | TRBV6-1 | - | TGTGCCAGCGAAGGTGGGGGGACCAACTACTACGAGCAGTACTTC | CASEGGGTNYYEQYF
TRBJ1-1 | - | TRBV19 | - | TGTGCCAGTAGCCCCCAGGGGAACACTGAAGCTTTCTTT | CASSPQGNTEAFF
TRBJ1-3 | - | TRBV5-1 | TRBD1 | TGCGCCAGCAGCTCGGACGTCGACAGGGCTGGAAACACCATATATTTT | CASSSDVDRAGNTIYF